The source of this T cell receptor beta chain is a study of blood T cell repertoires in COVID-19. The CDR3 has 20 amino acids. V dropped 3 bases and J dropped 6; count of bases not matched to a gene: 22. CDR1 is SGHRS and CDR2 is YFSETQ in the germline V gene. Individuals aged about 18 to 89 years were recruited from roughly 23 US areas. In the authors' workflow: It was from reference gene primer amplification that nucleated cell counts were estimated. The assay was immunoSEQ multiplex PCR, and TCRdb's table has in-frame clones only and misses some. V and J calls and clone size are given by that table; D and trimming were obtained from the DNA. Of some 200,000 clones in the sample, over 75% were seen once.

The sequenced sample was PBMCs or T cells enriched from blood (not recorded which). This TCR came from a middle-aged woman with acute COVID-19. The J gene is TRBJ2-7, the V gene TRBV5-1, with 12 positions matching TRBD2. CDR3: CASSWKPLAGGLDRALEQYF. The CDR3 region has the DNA TGCGCCAGCAGCTGGAAGCCCCTAGCGGGAGGGCTCGACCGGGCTCTCGAGCAGTACTTC.